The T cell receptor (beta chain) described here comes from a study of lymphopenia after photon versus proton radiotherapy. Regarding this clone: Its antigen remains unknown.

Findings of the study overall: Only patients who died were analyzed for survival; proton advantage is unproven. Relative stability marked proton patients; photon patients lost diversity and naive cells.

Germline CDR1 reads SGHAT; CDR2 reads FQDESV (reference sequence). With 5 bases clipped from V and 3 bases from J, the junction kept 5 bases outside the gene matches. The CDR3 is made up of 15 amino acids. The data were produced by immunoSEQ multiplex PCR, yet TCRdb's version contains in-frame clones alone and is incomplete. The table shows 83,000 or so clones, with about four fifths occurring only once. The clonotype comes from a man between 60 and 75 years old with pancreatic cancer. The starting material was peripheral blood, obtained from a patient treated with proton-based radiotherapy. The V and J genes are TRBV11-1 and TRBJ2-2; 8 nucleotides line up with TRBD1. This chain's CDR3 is CASSLGQGDTGELFF. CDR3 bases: TGTGCCAGCAGCCTCGGACAGGGAGACACCGGGGAGCTGTTTTTT. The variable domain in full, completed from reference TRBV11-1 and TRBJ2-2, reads EAEVAQSPRYKITEKSQAVAFWCDPISGHATLYWYRQILGQGPELLVQFQDESVVDDSQLPKDRFSAERLKGVDSTLKIQPAELGDSAMYLCASSLGQGDTGELFFGEGSRLTVL.